This section outlines one TCR beta chain sequence together with its context. Its specificity is not known. Investigators separated out CD4+ T cells once 9 to 11 days of culture had passed. Every participant took two doses of the BNT162b2 or mRNA-1273 vaccine. Vaccine recipients lacked prior SARS-CoV-2 infection and had negative nucleocapsid antibodies. This record belongs to a study of vaccination effects on CD4 cells after COVID-19. The protocol was immunoSEQ multiplex PCR, while the TCRdb copy is restricted to in-frame clones and leaves out a portion. This table holds about 40,000 clones, around 66% found once. The CDR3 is 15 amino acids. The germline CDR1 and CDR2 sequences are MGHRA and YSYEKL. Trimming shortened V by 0 bases and J by 7 bases, and 15 bases separated the two germline ends.

This clonotype was sampled from a human donor who received a COVID-19 vaccine. This chain uses TRBV4-1 with TRBJ2-5; weak D call: TRBD2 (6 bases). The material was CD4+ T cells from PBMCs cultured without peptide, obtained after COVID-19 vaccination. Written as DNA, the CDR3 is TGCGCCAGCAGCCAAGAAGGGGACGGGCGGGGGACCCAGTACTTC. Residues: CASSQEGDGRGTQYF.